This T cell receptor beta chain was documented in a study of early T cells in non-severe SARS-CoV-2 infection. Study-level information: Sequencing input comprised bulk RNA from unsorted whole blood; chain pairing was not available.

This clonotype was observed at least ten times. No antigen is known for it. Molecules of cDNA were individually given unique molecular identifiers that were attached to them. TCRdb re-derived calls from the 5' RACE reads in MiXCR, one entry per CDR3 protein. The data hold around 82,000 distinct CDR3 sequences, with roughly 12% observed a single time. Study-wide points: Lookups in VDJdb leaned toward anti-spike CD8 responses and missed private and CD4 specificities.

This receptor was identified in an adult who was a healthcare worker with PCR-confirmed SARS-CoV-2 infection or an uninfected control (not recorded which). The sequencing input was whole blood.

CDR3: CASSVGASGRATETQYF. In nucleotides, the CDR3 is TGTGCCAGCAGCGTAGGGGCTAGCGGGAGGGCCACAGAGACCCAGTACTTC. J is TRBJ2-5 and V is TRBV9; 12 bases fit TRBD2. CDR3 size: 17 residues. From germline, CDR1 is SGDLS and CDR2 YYNGEE. V gave up 0 bases and J gave up 4 bases; unmatched junction bases: 7.